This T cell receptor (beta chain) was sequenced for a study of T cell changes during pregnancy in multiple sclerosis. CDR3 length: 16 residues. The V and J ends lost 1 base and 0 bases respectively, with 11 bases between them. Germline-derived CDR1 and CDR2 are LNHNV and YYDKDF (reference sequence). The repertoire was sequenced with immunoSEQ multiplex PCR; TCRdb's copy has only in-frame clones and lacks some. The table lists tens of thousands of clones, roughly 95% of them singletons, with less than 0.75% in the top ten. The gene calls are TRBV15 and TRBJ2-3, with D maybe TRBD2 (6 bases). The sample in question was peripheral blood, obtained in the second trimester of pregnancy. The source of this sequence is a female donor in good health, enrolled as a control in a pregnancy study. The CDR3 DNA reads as TGTGCCACCAGCAGAGTCACGGGGGTAAGCACAGATACGCAGTATTTT. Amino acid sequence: CATSRVTGVSTDTQYF.